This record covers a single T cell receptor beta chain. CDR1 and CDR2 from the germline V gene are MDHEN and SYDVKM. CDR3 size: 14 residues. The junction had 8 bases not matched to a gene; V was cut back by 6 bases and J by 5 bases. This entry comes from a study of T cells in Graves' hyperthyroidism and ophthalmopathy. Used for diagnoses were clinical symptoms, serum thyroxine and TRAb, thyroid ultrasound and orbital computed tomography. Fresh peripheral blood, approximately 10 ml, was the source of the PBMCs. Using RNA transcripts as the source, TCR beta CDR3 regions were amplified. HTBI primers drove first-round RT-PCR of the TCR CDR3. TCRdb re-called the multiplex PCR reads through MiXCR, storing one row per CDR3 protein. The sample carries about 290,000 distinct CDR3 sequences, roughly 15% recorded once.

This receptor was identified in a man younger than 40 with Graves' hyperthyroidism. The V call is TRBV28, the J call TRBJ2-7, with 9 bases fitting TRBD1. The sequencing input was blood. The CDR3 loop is CASSLGTGLNEQYF. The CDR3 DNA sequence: TGTGCCAGCAGCCTCGGGACAGGGTTGAACGAGCAGTACTTC.